The 9 T cell receptor beta chains in this list originate from one sample, sequenced in a study of T-cell reconstitution after alpha-beta-depleted transplantation in children. Unique molecular identifiers were built into the TCRbeta library. TCRdb analysed the PCR reads with MiXCR anew, one entry per CDR3 protein. Among roughly 500,000 distinct CDR3 sequences listed, approximately 10% were seen once. The starting material was PBMCs, obtained before TCRalphabeta/CD19-depleted stem cell transplant. The receptors were gathered from a child under 10 years old with inherited bone marrow failure, due to receive a stem cell transplant.

The V and J genes are TRBV7-9 and TRBJ1-2, with unresolved D. Germline CDR1 SEHNR, CDR2 FQNEAQ (reference sequence). Trimming left V 5 bases short and J 1 base short, with 11 bases between. The CDR3 extends over 14 amino acids. CDR3 protein: CASSRFGNNYGYTF. The CDR3 DNA reads TGTGCCAGCAGCCGGTTCGGCAATAACTATGGCTACACCTTC.

This clonotype was detected many times. The chain joins TRBV12-3 or TRBV12-4 to TRBJ1-2; maybe TRBD1 (5 bases). Trimming took 0 bases from V and 8 from J, leaving 13 bases between them. This CDR3 is built from 14 residues. CDR3 sequence (DNA): TGTGCCAGCAGTTTAGCCTCCAGGGAGGACGGCTACACCTTC. Its protein product is CASSLASREDGYTF.

This clonotype occurred many times. This chain uses TRBV25-1 with TRBJ2-5; perhaps TRBD2 as D (5 bases). V was trimmed by 0 bases and J by 4 bases, leaving 9 bases between them. CDR3 size: 14 residues. Germline CDR1 is MGHDK and CDR2 is SYGVNS. The CDR3 loop is CASSEYRDGETQYF. CDR3 nucleotides: TGTGCCAGCAGTGAATATCGGGATGGAGAGACCCAGTACTTC.

This clonotype was seen ten or more times. V is TRBV12-3 or TRBV12-4 and J is TRBJ2-1; tentative D call: TRBD1 (5 bases). The germline V and J ends were trimmed by 3 bases and 13 bases, with 13 bases remaining between them. CDR3 length: 12 residues. CDR3 loop: CASSFEQGSQFF. Here the CDR3 DNA reads TGTGCCAGCAGTTTTGAGCAGGGAAGCCAGTTCTTC.

This clonotype was seen many times. The V gene is TRBV12-3 or TRBV12-4, the J gene TRBJ2-2; tentatively, D is TRBD2 (6 bases). This CDR3 comprises 19 residues. V was pared by 2 bases and J by 1 base, with 20 bases between. As DNA, the CDR3 is TGTGCCAGCAGTTTAAGGGGTAGCGGAGGAGGGAGGAACACCGGGGAGCTGTTTTTT. This sequence encodes CASSLRGSGGGRNTGELFF.

This clonotype was counted many times. The rearrangement joins TRBV6-5 to TRBJ2-2; D is unresolved. Germline CDR1 reads MNHEY; CDR2 reads SVGAGI. Trimming stripped 3 bases from V and 5 bases from J, with 7 bases between. The CDR3 sequence is 13 residues long. CDR3 DNA: TGTGCCAGCAGTTATCGATCTACCGGGGAGCTGTTTTTT. It codes for CASSYRSTGELFF.

This clonotype occurred many times. The rearrangement joins TRBV24-1 to TRBJ2-5; D not resolved. Germline CDR1 and CDR2: KGHDR and SFDVKD. The CDR3 contains 15 residues. Trimming took 0 bases from V and 5 from J, leaving 12 bases between them. CDR3 coding DNA: TGTGCCACCAGTGATTTGCAGGTGGGCCGGGAGACCCAGTACTTC. Amino acid sequence: CATSDLQVGRETQYF.

This clonotype has ten or more counts. The CDR3 region has the DNA TGTGCCAGCAGTGATTCACCCAGGGGGCGCTCCGGGGAGCTGTTTTTT. Translation: CASSDSPRGRSGELFF. The V and J genes are TRBV12-3 or TRBV12-4 and TRBJ2-2, with 8 nucleotides matching TRBD1. There are 16 residues in the CDR3. The V gene end was trimmed by 5 bases and the J gene end by 6 bases; junction bases not matched to a gene: 11.

The V gene is TRBV6-2 or TRBV6-3, the J gene TRBJ2-7, with D uncertain. The CDR3 length is 13 residues. V was shortened by 2 bases and J by 6 bases, with 11 bases between the two germline ends. CDR1 and CDR2 (germline): MNHEY, SVGEGT. The CDR3 here is CASSYGPMGEQYF. DNA of the CDR3: TGTGCCAGCAGTTACGGGCCGATGGGCGAGCAGTACTTC.